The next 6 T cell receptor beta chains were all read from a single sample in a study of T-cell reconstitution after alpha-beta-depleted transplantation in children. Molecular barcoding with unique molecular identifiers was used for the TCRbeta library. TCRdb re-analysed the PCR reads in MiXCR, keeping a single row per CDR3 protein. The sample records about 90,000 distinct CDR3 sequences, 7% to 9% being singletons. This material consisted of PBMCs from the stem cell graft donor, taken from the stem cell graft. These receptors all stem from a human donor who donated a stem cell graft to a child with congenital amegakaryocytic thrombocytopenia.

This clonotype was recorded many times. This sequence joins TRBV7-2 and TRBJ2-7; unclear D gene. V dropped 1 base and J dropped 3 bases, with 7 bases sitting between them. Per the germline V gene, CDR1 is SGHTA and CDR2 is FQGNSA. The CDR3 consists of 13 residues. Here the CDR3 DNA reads TGTGCCAGCAGCTTAGACCCTCTCTACGAGCAGTACTTC. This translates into CASSLDPLYEQYF.

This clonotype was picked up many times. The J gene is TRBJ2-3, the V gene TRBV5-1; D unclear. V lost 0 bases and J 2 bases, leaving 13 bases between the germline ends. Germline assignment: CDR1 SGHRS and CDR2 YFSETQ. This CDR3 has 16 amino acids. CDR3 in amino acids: CASSLGTRPLTDTQYF. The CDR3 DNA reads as TGCGCCAGCAGCTTGGGGACGCGGCCCCTCACAGATACGCAGTATTTT.

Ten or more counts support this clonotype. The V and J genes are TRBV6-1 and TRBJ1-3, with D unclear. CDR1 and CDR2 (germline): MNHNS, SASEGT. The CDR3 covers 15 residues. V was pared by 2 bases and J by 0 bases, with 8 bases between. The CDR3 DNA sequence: TGTGCCAGCAGTGAAAGCTCGGGCTCTGGAAACACCATATATTTT. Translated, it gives CASSESSGSGNTIYF.

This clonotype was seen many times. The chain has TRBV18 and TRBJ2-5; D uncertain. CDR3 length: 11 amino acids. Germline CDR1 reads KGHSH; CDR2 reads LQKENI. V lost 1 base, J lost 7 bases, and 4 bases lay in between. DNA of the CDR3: TGTGCCAGCTCACCACAGGGGACCCAGTACTTC. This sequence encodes CASSPQGTQYF. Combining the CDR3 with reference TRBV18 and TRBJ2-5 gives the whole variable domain NAGVMQNPRHLVRRRGQEARLRCSPMKGHSHVYWYRQLPEEGLKFMVYLQKENIIDESGMPKERFSAEFPKEGPSILRIQQVVRGDSAAYFCASSPQGTQYFGPGTRLLVL.

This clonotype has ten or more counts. The CDR3 spells CASSNRDSPYEQYF. The CDR3 DNA sequence: TGCGCCAGCAGCAACCGGGACAGCCCCTACGAGCAGTACTTC. The chain employs TRBV5-1 and TRBJ2-7; 7 positions match TRBD1. The junction had 6 bases not matched to a gene; V was cut back by 4 bases and J by 2 bases. Germline V gives CDR1 SGHRS, CDR2 YFSETQ. There are 14 residues in the CDR3. The full variable domain, rest sourced from reference TRBV5-1 and TRBJ2-7, is KAGVTQTPRYLIKTRGQQVTLSCSPISGHRSVSWYQQTPGQGLQFLFEYFSETQRNKGNFPGRFSGRQFSNSRSEMNVSTLELGDSALYLCASSNRDSPYEQYFGPGTRLTVT.

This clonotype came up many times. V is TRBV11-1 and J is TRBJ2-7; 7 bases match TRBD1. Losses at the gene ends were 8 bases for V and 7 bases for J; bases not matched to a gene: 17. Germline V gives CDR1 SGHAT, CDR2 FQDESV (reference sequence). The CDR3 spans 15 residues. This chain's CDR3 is CASCRGGQEKSEQYF. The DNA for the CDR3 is TGTGCCAGCTGTCGAGGCGGACAGGAAAAATCGGAGCAGTACTTC.